Many counts were recorded for the clone carrying this T cell receptor (beta chain). Its antigen is unknown. This sample is part of a study of regulatory T cells in long-lasting Graves disease. Study conclusions and caveats: Thyroid tissue was not studied; only peripheral blood was.

Combining iRepertoire HTBI primers with Arm-PCR of CDR3 regions, the authors built TCR beta libraries. TCRdb reprocessed the multiplex PCR reads via MiXCR and lists one record per CDR3 protein. The data contain a few hundred thousand distinct CDR3 sequences, around 15% of them seen just once; the ten biggest clones take up just over 20%. Time point meaning: newly diagnosed GD, antithyroid drugs for less than 3 months. The TCR library was prepared using RNA isolated from PBMCs. Germline CDR1 is SGHRS and CDR2 is YFSETQ. V dropped 4 bases and J dropped 1 base, with 14 bases sitting between them. CDR3 length equals 15 residues. This sample was shared with a second study, whose subject was T cells in Graves' hyperthyroidism and ophthalmopathy.

The sequenced sample was peripheral blood mononuclear cells (PBMCs), obtained at new diagnosis, from a patient treated with antithyroid drugs. The sequence was collected from a woman under 30 with Graves disease. This chain joins TRBV5-1 and TRBJ1-2; TRBD1 is a possible D gene (5 bases). The DNA of the CDR3 is TGCGCCAGCAGCGCCGGGGGATCGGGTAACTATGGCTACACCTTC. This codes for CASSAGGSGNYGYTF.